This TCR beta chain was found in a study of blood T cell repertoires in COVID-19. TCRdb keeps only in-frame clones here, not all; method: immunoSEQ multiplex PCR. The data contain under 350,000 clones, around 86% of them singletons. This sequence originates from a man aged 25 to 40 who had recovered from COVID-19. What was sequenced was PBMCs or T cells enriched from blood (not recorded which).

CDR3 in amino acids: CASSFLGTGGETQYF. CDR3 bases: TGTGCCAGCAGCTTTTTAGGGACAGGGGGAGAGACCCAGTACTTC. This sequence joins TRBV5-6 and TRBJ2-5; 11 nucleotides match TRBD1. CDR3 length equals 15 residues. The germline V gene has CDR1 SGHDT and CDR2 YYEEEE. V was pared by 2 bases and J by 4 bases, with 4 bases of the junction left unmatched.